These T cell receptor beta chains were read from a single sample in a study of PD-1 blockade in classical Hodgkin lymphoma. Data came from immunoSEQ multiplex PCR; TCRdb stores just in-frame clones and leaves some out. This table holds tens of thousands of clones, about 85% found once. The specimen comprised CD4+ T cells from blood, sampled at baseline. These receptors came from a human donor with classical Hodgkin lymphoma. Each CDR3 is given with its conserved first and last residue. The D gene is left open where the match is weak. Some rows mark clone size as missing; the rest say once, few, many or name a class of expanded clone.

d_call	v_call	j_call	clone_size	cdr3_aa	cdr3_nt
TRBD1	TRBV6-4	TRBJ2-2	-	CASSDGQGDTGELFF	TGTGCCAGCAGTGACGGGCAGGGGGACACCGGGGAGCTGTTTTTT
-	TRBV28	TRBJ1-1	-	CASRLSGTEAFF	TGTGCCAGCAGGCTAAGTGGCACTGAAGCTTTCTTT
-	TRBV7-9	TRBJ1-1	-	CASRRVRATEGIAEAFF	TGTGCCAGCAGGCGAGTGAGGGCTACCGAGGGGATAGCTGAAGCTTTCTTT
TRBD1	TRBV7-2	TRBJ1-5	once	CASSSMTGPNQPQHF	TGTGCCAGCAGCTCCATGACAGGGCCTAATCAGCCCCAGCATTTT
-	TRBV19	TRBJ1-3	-	CASREGLQSSGNTIYF	TGTGCCAGTAGAGAGGGACTCCAAAGCTCTGGAAACACCATATATTTT
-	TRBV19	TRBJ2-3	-	CASHRSPQDTQYF	TGTGCCAGTCACCGGTCGCCACAGGATACGCAGTATTTT
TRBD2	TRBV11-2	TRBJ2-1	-	CASSSGLNSYNEQFF	TGTGCCAGCAGCTCGGGACTAAATTCCTACAATGAGCAGTTCTTC
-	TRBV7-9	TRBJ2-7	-	CASSLQTRYEQYF	TGTGCCAGCAGCTTGCAGACGAGGTACGAGCAGTACTTC
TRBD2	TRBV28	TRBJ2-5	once	CASSFLLAIETQYF	TGTGCCAGCAGTTTCTTACTAGCGATTGAGACCCAGTACTTC
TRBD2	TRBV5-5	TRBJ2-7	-	CASSLVLAGTYEQYF	TGTGCCAGCAGCTTGGTACTAGCGGGGACCTACGAGCAGTACTTC
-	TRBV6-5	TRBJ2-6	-	CASSGAGGANVLTF	TGTGCCAGCTCAGGAGCAGGAGGGGCCAACGTCCTGACTTTC
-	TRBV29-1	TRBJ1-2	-	CSARRGLGYTF	TGCAGCGCCCGACGGGGACTTGGCTACACCTTC
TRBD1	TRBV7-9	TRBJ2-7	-	CASSFSLTGGTYEQYF	TGTGCCAGCAGCTTTTCTTTGACAGGGGGAACCTACGAGCAGTACTTC
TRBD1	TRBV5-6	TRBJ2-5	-	CASSLEVGQLQETQYF	TGTGCCAGCAGCTTGGAAGTGGGACAGCTTCAAGAGACCCAGTACTTC
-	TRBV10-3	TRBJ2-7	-	CAISEAGEQYF	TGTGCCATCAGTGAGGCGGGAGAGCAGTACTTC
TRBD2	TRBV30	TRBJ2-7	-	CAWVGRGTYEQYF	TGTGCCTGGGTGGGGCGGGGGACCTACGAGCAGTACTTC
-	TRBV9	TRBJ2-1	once	CASSVGASSNEQFF	TGTGCCAGCAGCGTAGGGGCTAGCTCCAATGAGCAGTTCTTC
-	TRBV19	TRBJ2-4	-	CASRETGAENIQYF	TGTGCCAGTAGGGAGACAGGCGCCGAAAACATTCAGTACTTC
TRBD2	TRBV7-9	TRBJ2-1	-	CASSLHALRETNNEQFF	TGTGCCAGCAGCTTACACGCCTTGCGGGAGACCAACAATGAGCAGTTCTTC
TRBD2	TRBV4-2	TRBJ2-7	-	CASSQSTAREDSYEQYF	TGTGCCAGCAGCCAATCCACGGCGCGGGAGGACTCCTACGAGCAGTACTTC
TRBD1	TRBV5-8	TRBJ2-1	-	CASSLGTGSSYNEQFF	TGTGCCAGCAGCCTCGGGACAGGGAGCTCCTACAATGAGCAGTTCTTC
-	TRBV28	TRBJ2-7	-	CASSVSGAPYEQYF	TGTGCCAGCAGTGTCAGCGGAGCACCCTACGAGCAGTACTTC
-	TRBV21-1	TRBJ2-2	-	CASGVSKNTGELFF	TGTGCCAGCGGGGTCAGTAAGAACACCGGGGAGCTGTTTTTT
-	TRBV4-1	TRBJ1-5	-	CASSQGARRDSNQPQHF	TGCGCCAGCAGCCAAGGCGCGCGGAGAGATAGCAATCAGCCCCAGCATTTT
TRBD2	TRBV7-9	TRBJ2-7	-	CASSSGLAGGGPSYEQYF	TGTGCCAGCAGCTCGGGACTAGCGGGAGGAGGTCCTTCCTACGAGCAGTACTTC
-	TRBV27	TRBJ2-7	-	CATYRGAEQYF	TGTGCCACATATCGGGGGGCCGAGCAGTACTTC
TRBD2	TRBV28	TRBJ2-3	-	CASSFAGGPDTQYF	TGTGCCAGCAGTTTCGCGGGAGGGCCCGATACGCAGTATTTT
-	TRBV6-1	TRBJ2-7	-	CASSEEGKLSYEQYF	TGTGCCAGCAGTGAGGAGGGGAAGTTATCCTACGAGCAGTACTTC
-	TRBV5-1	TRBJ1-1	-	CASSLVLGSAEAFF	TGCGCCAGCAGCTTGGTGTTAGGAAGTGCTGAAGCTTTCTTT
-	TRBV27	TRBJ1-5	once	CASSPRYSNQPQHF	TGTGCCAGCAGTCCACGCTATAGCAATCAGCCCCAGCATTTT
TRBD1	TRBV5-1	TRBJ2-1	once	CASSLAGQGAPRNEQFF	TGCGCCAGCAGCTTGGCCGGACAGGGGGCGCCGAGGAATGAGCAGTTCTTC
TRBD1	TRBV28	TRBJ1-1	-	CASDAGQHTEAFF	TGTGCCAGCGATGCGGGACAGCACACTGAAGCTTTCTTT
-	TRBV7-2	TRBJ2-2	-	CASSGAGGTGELFF	TGTGCCAGCAGCGGAGCAGGGGGGACCGGGGAGCTGTTTTTT
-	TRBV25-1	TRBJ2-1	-	CASSEWSTDEQFF	TGTGCCAGCAGTGAATGGAGTACGGATGAGCAGTTCTTC
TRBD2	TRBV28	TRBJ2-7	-	CASTLGGTYEQYF	TGTGCCAGCACCCTGGGGGGGACCTACGAGCAGTACTTC
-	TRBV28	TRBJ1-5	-	CASSLGRADQPQHF	TGTGCCAGCAGTTTGGGTAGGGCGGATCAGCCCCAGCATTTT
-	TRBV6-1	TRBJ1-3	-	CASSETVGNTIYF	TGTGCCAGCAGTGAGACAGTCGGAAACACCATATATTTT
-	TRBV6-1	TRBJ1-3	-	CASSVQQVSGNTIYF	TGTGCCAGCAGTGTACAACAAGTCTCTGGAAACACCATATATTTT
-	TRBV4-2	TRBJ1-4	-	CASSQEATWANEKLFF	TGTGCCAGCAGCCAAGAGGCTACGTGGGCTAATGAAAAACTGTTTTTT
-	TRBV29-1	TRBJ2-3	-	CSVELGRSTDTQYF	TGCAGCGTTGAATTGGGCCGTAGCACAGATACGCAGTATTTT
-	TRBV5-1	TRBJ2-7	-	CASSTAAGNYEQYF	TGCGCCAGCAGCACGGCGGCGGGGAATTACGAGCAGTACTTC
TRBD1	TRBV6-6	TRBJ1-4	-	CASSRRQGSEKLFF	TGTGCCAGCAGCCGACGACAGGGTAGTGAAAAACTGTTTTTT
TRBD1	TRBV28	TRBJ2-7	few	CAITRLPDRGYEQYF	TGTGCTATAACACGGCTCCCCGACAGGGGCTACGAGCAGTACTTC
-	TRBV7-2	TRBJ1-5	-	CASTLTGSSNQPQHF	TGTGCCAGCACCCTCACGGGGTCTAGCAATCAGCCCCAGCATTTT
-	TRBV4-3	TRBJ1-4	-	CASSQDLGYEKLFF	TGCGCCAGCAGCCAAGATCTAGGGTATGAAAAACTGTTTTTT
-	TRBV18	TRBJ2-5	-	CASSPPGLETQYF	TGTGCCAGCTCACCACCCGGTTTGGAGACCCAGTACTTC
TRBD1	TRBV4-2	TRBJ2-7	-	CASSHLGQGVGSYEQYF	TGTGCCAGCAGCCACCTCGGACAGGGGGTCGGCTCCTACGAGCAGTACTTC
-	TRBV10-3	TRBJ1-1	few	CAISESTVNTEAFF	TGTGCCATCAGTGAGTCAACAGTGAACACTGAAGCTTTCTTT
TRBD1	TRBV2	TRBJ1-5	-	CASSTTGGGQPQHF	TGTGCCAGCAGTACTACAGGGGGCGGTCAGCCCCAGCATTTT
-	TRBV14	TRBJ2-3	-	CASSQAMTTATDTQYF	TGTGCCAGCAGCCAAGCAATGACTACAGCCACGGATACGCAGTATTTT
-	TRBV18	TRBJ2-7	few	CASSDLVYGTYEQYF	TGTGCCAGCTCAGACCTAGTCTACGGAACCTACGAGCAGTACTTC
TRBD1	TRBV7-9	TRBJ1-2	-	CASSLGQGIYGYTF	TGTGCCAGCAGCTTGGGACAGGGAATCTATGGCTACACCTTC
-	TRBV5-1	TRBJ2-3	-	CASSLGQVEADTQYF	TGCGCCAGCAGCTTGGGACAGGTAGAGGCAGATACGCAGTATTTT
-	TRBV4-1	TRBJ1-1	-	CASSPFTRGVMNTEAFF	TGCGCCAGCAGCCCCTTCACCCGGGGGGTAATGAACACTGAAGCTTTCTTT